Included here is one TCR beta chain sequence, with context. No antigen is known for it. The source of the sample is a study of graft-versus-host responses after intestinal transplantation. General study findings and limits: Peak GvH clone levels in circulation were associated with early post-transplant HvG declines.

The method was immunoSEQ multiplex PCR; TCRdb's version includes in-frame clones alone and lacks a portion of them. The sample contains 85,000 to 130,000 clones, about 88% of which appear only once. The sample in question was unstimulated CD4+ T cells sorted from spleen or lymph node cells, obtained before intestinal transplant. This TCR came from a human donor who received an intestinal transplant.

CDR3: CASSFGRYTGELFF. CDR3 sequence (DNA): TGTGCCAGCAGCTTTGGGCGGTACACCGGGGAGCTGTTTTTT. V gene TRBV7-9 combines with J gene TRBJ2-2; no firm D call. The CDR3 has 14 amino acids. V lost 3 bases to trimming and J lost 3 bases, with 8 bases between them. Germline V CDR1 and CDR2: SEHNR, FQNEAQ (reference sequence).